The 5 T cell receptor beta chains reported below all come from one sample, sequenced in a study of OX40 agonist ivuxolimab in advanced cancers. Some clones are missing from TCRdb's copy, which holds only in-frame ones; the method was immunoSEQ multiplex PCR. Of about 62,000 clones listed, about four fifths were seen once; the top ten hold approximately 11%. The specimen was CD4+ or CD8+ T cells sorted from blood, collected in a trial of the OX40 agonist ivuxolimab. All receptors come from an adult with an advanced solid tumor such as melanoma, head and neck, liver or kidney cancer.

This chain joins TRBV27 and TRBJ1-2; no reliable D call. V lost 5 bases, J lost 4 bases, and 11 bases lay in between. CDR3 size: 13 residues. Germline assignment: CDR1 MNHEY and CDR2 SMNVEV (reference sequence). CDR3 bases: TGTGCCAGCAGTCCAGGACCGATCTATGGCTACACCTTC. Protein product: CASSPGPIYGYTF.

The rearrangement joins TRBV10-3 to TRBJ2-3; 11 nucleotides line up with TRBD1. The CDR3 length is 14 residues. With V trimmed by 8 bases and J by 4 bases, 5 bases remained unmatched. CDR1 and CDR2 (germline): ENHRY, SYGVKD. In DNA, the CDR3 is TGTGCCATCGGACAGGGGGCTTTGGCAGATACGCAGTATTTT. This encodes CAIGQGALADTQYF.

This clone was observed at least ten times. The chain couples TRBV9 to TRBJ2-7, with 12 positions matching TRBD2. The germline CDR1 and CDR2 sequences are SGDLS and YYNGEE. The junction had 6 bases not matched to a gene; V was cut back by 4 bases and J by 4 bases. CDR3 size: 15 residues. The CDR3, as DNA: TGTGCCAGCAGCCTATCTAGCGGGGGGGCTTACGAGCAGTACTTC. This encodes CASSLSSGGAYEQYF.

The chain combines TRBV6-5 with TRBJ2-7; a possible D gene is TRBD1 (6 bases). This CDR3 comprises 15 residues. V was clipped by 2 bases and J by 3 bases, with 14 bases between them. Germline V gene lookup returns CDR1 MNHEY and CDR2 SVGAGI. DNA for the CDR3: TGTGCCAGCAGTTACGGGGGCCTTGGTTTCTACGAGCAGTACTTC. It specifies CASSYGGLGFYEQYF.

The chain is built from TRBV7-3 and TRBJ2-3; D call uncertain. In germline, CDR1 is SGHTA, CDR2 FQGTGA. V lost 6 bases to trimming and J lost 0 bases, with 7 bases between them. This CDR3 has 13 residues. CDR3 nucleotide sequence: TGTGCCAGCAGGGCTACTAGCACAGATACGCAGTATTTT. Translation: CASRATSTDTQYF.